This TCR beta chain was sequenced in a study of blood T cells in healthy people across ages (dated by TCRdb to 2013 to 2016). About the full investigation: In model experiments, template switching captured roughly one uniquely barcoded TCR beta cDNA molecule for every two T cells. Age-related changes in TCR beta repertoire diversity were measured in the study by deep sequencing normalized with unique cDNA molecular identifiers. The donors were split into four age groups: young (average around 15 years), middle-aged (roughly 40), aged (approximately 60) and long-lived (approximately 80). To avoid experimental bias, donors of different ages were distributed randomly across sequencing lanes. For two donors (one aged 18 to 29 and one aged 80 or older), the study analyzed two additional independent replicas of 1 million unique cDNA reads from the same blood draw.

CDR1 and CDR2, looked up from the germline V gene, are MGHRA and YSYEKL. The CDR3 holds 16 amino acids from the cysteine to the phenylalanine. Of the read, only the CDR3 DNA is kept; its 48 bases are in frame from base 1. The V and J ends are trimmed by 1 base and 3 bases, leaving 15 bases between them. The library was prepared using 5' RACE. The second PCR ran for roughly 7 to 11 cycles and used a J-beta primer mix along with a sample-barcoded 5' primer. Each TCR beta cDNA molecule received a unique molecular identifier from a template-switch 5' adaptor carrying 12 random nucleotides. Each sample yielded at least 3 million CDR3-containing paired-end reads. All of the RNA was converted into first-strand cDNA using the Mint cDNA synthesis kit, with a TRBC-specific oligonucleotide serving as the primer. After uracil-DNA glycosylase treatment, a first 18-cycle PCR used universal primers M1SS and BC2_uni_R on all cDNA. As for how the authors treated the data: Normalization of each sample was performed by random selection of 1 million high-quality reads, each carrying a distinct molecular identifier. Reads sharing molecular identifiers were discarded rather than binned into consensus sequences. CDR3 identification, clonotype clustering and error correction used MiTCR with a Q25 quality threshold and the strictest error-elimination algorithm. Lower-bound total TCR beta diversity was estimated with a nonparametric unseen species model using Euler transformation. TCRdb's own reprocessing of the public reads used fastp at Q25 and MiXCR and kept productive beta chains. Identical CDR3 protein sequences are pooled into one entry, listed with their most common genes and DNA. The V and J calls come from TCRdb's annotation, not from the publication. The sample profile shows 1,800,000 or so distinct CDR3 sequences; around 42% of them were found once. Of the sample, 20% to 25% is held by the ten largest clones.

Study-wide findings and limitations: Conclusive comparison of naive and antigen-experienced compartments was prevented by the profiling of bulk unsorted PBMCs. Estimates of total diversity from one million sequenced T cells were regarded as lower bounds and underestimates. A strong correlation was found between observed TCR beta diversity and the percentage of naive T cells measured by flow cytometry. The long-lived group showed more naive CD4+ T cells, fewer expanded clones and increased TCR diversity than the aged group, suggesting age selection. Donor CMV infection status was unknown, potentially confounding age-related changes in expanded clonotypes. As age increased, observed TCR beta diversity per million T cells dropped in a roughly linear way, and a significant reduction was already evident by age 40.

Comment on this clonotype: The antigen it recognizes is unknown. Within one base of it there is no much larger clone, and no base qualities were kept.

Donors were approximately 42 systemically healthy Caucasian individuals from Russia aged 6 to 90 years. Each donor gave ten milliliters of peripheral blood, collected into EDTA-treated Vacutainer tubes. Ficoll-Paque density-gradient centrifugation was used to isolate PBMCs, with at least 7 million obtained per sample. Total RNA, at least 6 micrograms per sample, was extracted from PBMCs with Trizol reagent. Naive CD45RAhigh/CD27high T cell percentages were measured by flow cytometry on a PBMC aliquot from every donor. The V and J segments used are TRBV4-1 and TRBJ1-2, with the D gene call left open. What was sequenced was blood. The receptor comes from a human donor in good health. The CDR3 loop reads CASSQAMVQNHYGYTF. Read as DNA, the sequence is TGCGCCAGCAGCCAAGCAATGGTACAGAACCACTATGGCTACACCTTC.